The next 14 T cell receptor beta chains were all read from a single sample in a study of control samples from healthy donors and cancer patients. The table came from immunoSEQ multiplex PCR; TCRdb's copy has only in-frame clones and leaves some out. The profile shows approximately 70,000 clones, 75% to 85% of them singletons. The sequenced sample was blood. The receptors were gathered from a man aged 55-75 years in good health.

V gene TRBV7-9 combines with J gene TRBJ1-5; a possible D gene is TRBD1 (5 bases). Germline V gives CDR1 SEHNR, CDR2 FQNEAQ (reference sequence). The CDR3 runs 15 residues. V was cut by 3 bases and J by 0 bases, with 9 bases left in between. CDR3 amino acids: CASSFGQLSNQPQHF. The CDR3 bases are TGTGCCAGCAGCTTCGGACAACTTAGCAATCAGCCCCAGCATTTT.

This chain links TRBV18 with TRBJ1-5; D might be TRBD1 (5 bases). CDR1 is KGHSH and CDR2 is LQKENI in the germline V gene. This CDR3 contains 16 residues. Trimming shortened V by 3 bases and J by 0 bases, and 12 bases separated the two germline ends. The CDR3 DNA reads as TGTGCCAGCTCACCTCAGGGTTGGGATAGCAATCAGCCCCAGCATTTT. Its translation: CASSPQGWDSNQPQHF.

This rearrangement joins TRBV19 to TRBJ1-1; the D is unclear. The CDR3 is made up of 13 amino acids. CDR1 is LNHDA, CDR2 SQIVND, per germline (reference sequence). Deletions cut 8 bases from V and 2 bases from J, with 12 bases between. The CDR3 nucleotides are TGTGCCAGTGGGCCCTGGGATAACACTGAAGCTTTCTTT. It translates to CASGPWDNTEAFF.

This clone has a handful of counts. This chain connects TRBV27 to TRBJ2-1; perhaps TRBD1 as D (7 bases). Germline lookup yields CDR1 MNHEY and CDR2 SMNVEV (reference sequence). Trimming removed 0 bases at V and 8 bases at J, with 11 bases between. The CDR3 consists of 14 residues. The CDR3 loop reads CASSLSEGADEQFF. The DNA of the CDR3 is TGTGCCAGCAGTTTATCGGAGGGGGCGGATGAGCAGTTCTTC.

V gene TRBV28 combines with J gene TRBJ2-3; TRBD2 is a possible D gene (7 bases). The V and J ends lost 5 bases and 3 bases respectively, with 12 bases between them. The CDR3 is 14 residues long. The germline V gene has CDR1 MDHEN and CDR2 SYDVKM. The CDR3 loop reads CASSRGGGTDTQYF. The CDR3 coding sequence is TGTGCCAGCAGTAGGGGGGGAGGGACAGATACGCAGTATTTT.

This clone was seen a single time. V and J are TRBV24-1 and TRBJ1-1; possibly TRBD1 for D (5 bases). With 10 bases removed from V and 4 bases from J, the gap between germline ends came to 24 bases. Looked up from germline, CDR1 is KGHDR and CDR2 is SFDVKD. This CDR3 comprises 16 residues. The chain's CDR3 is CATNRTRGGICTEAFF. Here the CDR3 DNA reads TGTGCCACTAATCGGACAAGGGGTGGGATTTGCACTGAAGCTTTCTTT.

The chain links TRBV5-1 to TRBJ2-7; weak D call: TRBD1 (6 bases). In germline, CDR1 is SGHRS, CDR2 YFSETQ. Trimming cost V 2 bases and J 1 base, with 22 bases left between them. This CDR3 has 18 residues. The CDR3 here is CASSFRSRTAKRSYEQYF. The DNA for the CDR3 is TGCGCCAGCAGCTTCAGAAGCAGGACAGCAAAGAGGTCCTACGAGCAGTACTTC.

CDR3 in amino acids: CASSPVTSGKAEQFF. The DNA for the CDR3 is TGTGCCAGCTCACCTGTGACTAGCGGGAAGGCTGAGCAGTTCTTC. This chain joins TRBV18 and TRBJ2-1; 11 bases match TRBD2. Trimming took 3 bases from V and 9 from J; bases not matched to a gene: 7. The CDR3 covers 15 residues. CDR1 and CDR2 from the germline V gene are KGHSH and LQKENI. Variable domain in full (rest from reference TRBV18 and TRBJ2-1): NAGVMQNPRHLVRRRGQEARLRCSPMKGHSHVYWYRQLPEEGLKFMVYLQKENIIDESGMPKERFSAEFPKEGPSILRIQQVVRGDSAAYFCASSPVTSGKAEQFFGPGTRLTVL.

The rearrangement links TRBV15 to TRBJ1-1, with D hard to call. Trimming removed 0 bases at V and 0 bases at J, with 8 bases between. The CDR3 contains 15 residues. Looked up from germline, CDR1 is LNHNV and CDR2 is YYDKDF (reference sequence). The CDR3 protein is CATSRDGGMNTEAFF. As DNA, the CDR3 is TGTGCCACCAGCAGAGATGGAGGTATGAACACTGAAGCTTTCTTT. Full variable domain (missing parts from reference TRBV15 and TRBJ1-1): DAMVIQNPRYQVTQFGKPVTLSCSQTLNHNVMYWYQQKSSQAPKLLFHYYDKDFNNEADTPDNFQSRRPNTSFCFLDIRSPGLGDTAMYLCATSRDGGMNTEAFFGQGTRLTVV.

The rearrangement links TRBV29-1 to TRBJ2-7; 8 bases match TRBD2. Losses at the gene ends were 0 bases for V and 3 bases for J; bases not matched to a gene: 10. In germline, CDR1 is SQVTM, CDR2 ANQGSEA. The CDR3 has 16 residues. The CDR3 region has the DNA TGCAGCGTTGAAGATCGGGGACGGGGGGGGCTCTACGAGCAGTACTTC. Translated: CSVEDRGRGGLYEQYF.

The gene calls are TRBV5-1 and TRBJ1-3; D unresolved. This CDR3 is 14 amino acids long. V lost 0 bases and J lost 2, with 6 bases in between. Looked up from germline, CDR1 is SGHRS and CDR2 is YFSETQ. DNA for the CDR3: TGCGCCAGCAGCTTGGGGGGAGCTGGAAACACCATATATTTT. Translation gives CASSLGGAGNTIYF.

The sample holds a few counts of this clone. The rearrangement joins TRBV5-1 to TRBJ2-5; 8 bases map to TRBD2. This CDR3 is built from 17 residues. V gave up 5 bases and J gave up 2 bases; unmatched junction bases: 14. In germline, CDR1 is SGHRS, CDR2 YFSETQ. CDR3 nucleotides: TGCGCCAGCAGACAGATACCAGCGGGAGTCGGGCAAGAGACCCAGTACTTC. Translation gives CASRQIPAGVGQETQYF.

V and J are TRBV29-1 and TRBJ2-1, with TRBD2 matching over 14 bases. The CDR3 has 16 amino acids. The V and J ends lost 1 base and 14 bases, in that order; junction bases with no gene match: 13. Germline V CDR1 and CDR2: SQVTM, ANQGSEA. The CDR3 sequence: CSVEGRNRLAGGPEFF. The CDR3, as DNA: TGCAGCGTTGAAGGCCGAAATAGACTAGCGGGAGGGCCGGAGTTCTTC.

The chain is built from TRBV19 and TRBJ2-5; D is perhaps TRBD1 or TRBD2 (5 bases each). The germline gives CDR1 LNHDA, CDR2 SQIVND (reference sequence). V lost 3 bases and J 4 bases, leaving 18 bases between the germline ends. The CDR3 runs to 16 residues. The CDR3 region is CASSIGWGKSAETQYF. The CDR3, as DNA: TGTGCCAGTAGTATCGGATGGGGGAAAAGCGCAGAGACCCAGTACTTC.